This T cell receptor beta chain was sequenced during a study of blood T cell repertoires in COVID-19. As for the study in general: Sample material is recorded as cDNA or gDNA derived from T cells, B-cell-depleted T cells, or PBMCs.

Adults between roughly 18 and 89 years of age took part from under 30 US areas. Clones were read by immunoSEQ multiplex PCR, and TCRdb kept only the in-frame ones, dropping some. The top ten hold approximately 8.2% of the sample, which has under 200,000 clones, around 90% seen once. Germline trimming cut 8 bases from V and 4 bases from J; bases unmatched to any gene: 10. This CDR3 region has 13 residues. Germline V lookup: CDR1 SQVTM, CDR2 ANQGSEA. The source of this sequence is a woman between 18 and 29 years old who had recovered from COVID-19. Specimen: PBMCs or T cells enriched from blood (not recorded which). The rearrangement uses TRBV29-1 and TRBJ2-5; TRBD2 aligns across 7 bases. The DNA for the CDR3 is TGCAGCTGTGGTCCGGGGGGAGTAGAGACCCAGTACTTC. This encodes CSCGPGGVETQYF.